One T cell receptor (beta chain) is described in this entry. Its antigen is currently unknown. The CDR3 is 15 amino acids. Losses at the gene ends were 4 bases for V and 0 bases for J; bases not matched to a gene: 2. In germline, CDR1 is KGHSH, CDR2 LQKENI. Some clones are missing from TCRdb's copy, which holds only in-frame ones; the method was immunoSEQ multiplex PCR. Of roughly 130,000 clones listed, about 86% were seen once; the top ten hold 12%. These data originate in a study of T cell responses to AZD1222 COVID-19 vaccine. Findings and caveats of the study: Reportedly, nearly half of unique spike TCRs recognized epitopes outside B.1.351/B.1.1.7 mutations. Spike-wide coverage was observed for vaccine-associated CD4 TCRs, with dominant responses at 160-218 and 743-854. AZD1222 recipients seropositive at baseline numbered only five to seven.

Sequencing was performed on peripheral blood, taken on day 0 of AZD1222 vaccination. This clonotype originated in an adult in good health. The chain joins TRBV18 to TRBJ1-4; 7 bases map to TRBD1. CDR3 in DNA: TGTGCCAGCTCACAACAGGGGACAACTAATGAAAAACTGTTTTTT. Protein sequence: CASSQQGTTNEKLFF.